These 20 T cell receptor beta chains were all obtained from the same sample, sequenced in a study of vaccination and CD4 T cells after COVID-19. Sequence data for DNA of cultured CD4+ T cells were generated by the Oncomine TCR Beta short-read assay. TCRdb independently ran MiXCR on the PCR reads; one entry per CDR3 protein. Of approximately 14,000 distinct CDR3 sequences detected, 25% to 30% appear once; the ten largest clones hold around 7.9%. No antigens are known for them. Treatment described: approximately 11-day PBMC culture with coronavirus spike peptide pools or control peptides (ViraFEST assay). The sample consisted of CD4+ T cells from blood, cultured in vitro. Every receptor here comes from a human donor who had recovered from COVID-19.

This clonotype was picked up a small number of times. The chain links TRBV6-1 to TRBJ1-5; D call uncertain. The germline CDR1 and CDR2 sequences are MNHNS and SASEGT. Trimming pared 0 bases from V and 3 bases from J, leaving 9 bases between. The CDR3 extends over 15 amino acids. The CDR3 DNA reads TGTGCCAGCAGTGAAGCGGGCAGAGACAATCAGCCCCAGCATTTT. It translates to CASSEAGRDNQPQHF.

This clonotype was detected a few times. This sequence joins TRBV20-1 and TRBJ1-3, with 7 bases lining up with TRBD1. V shed 3 bases and J 4 bases; nucleotides not matched to a gene: 9. This CDR3 has 15 amino acids. CDR1 and CDR2 (germline): DFQATT, SNEGSKA (reference sequence). The CDR3 region is CSAREAGGSGNTIYF. The CDR3 nucleotides read TGCAGTGCTAGGGAAGCAGGGGGTTCAGGAAACACCATATATTTT.

The gene calls are TRBV5-1 and TRBJ2-5, with TRBD2 as a possible D gene (5 bases). Germline V CDR1 and CDR2: SGHRS, YFSETQ. The V end was cut by 2 bases, the J end by 1 base, with 6 bases between. This CDR3 is built from 13 residues. The CDR3 protein is CASSFGVQETQYF. CDR3 bases: TGCGCCAGCAGCTTCGGGGTCCAAGAGACCCAGTACTTC. Looking up the rest from reference TRBV5-1 and TRBJ2-5 gives the full variable domain: KAGVTQTPRYLIKTRGQQVTLSCSPISGHRSVSWYQQTPGQGLQFLFEYFSETQRNKGNFPGRFSGRQFSNSRSEMNVSTLELGDSALYLCASSFGVQETQYFGPGTRLLVL.

This chain uses TRBV11-3 with TRBJ2-2; weak D call: TRBD2 (5 bases). Deletions cut 2 bases from V and 5 bases from J, with 15 bases between. The CDR3 extends over 16 amino acids. Looked up from germline, CDR1 is SGHNT and CDR2 is YENEEA. The CDR3 DNA is TGTGCCAGCAGCTTAAAGCGGTGGGCCTCAACCGGGGAGCTGTTTTTT. Encoded protein: CASSLKRWASTGELFF.

This chain joins TRBV15 and TRBJ2-1; TRBD2 is a possible D gene (5 bases). Trimming stripped 0 bases from V and 0 bases from J, with 12 bases between. Per the germline V gene, CDR1 is LNHNV and CDR2 is YYDKDF (reference sequence). There are 17 residues in the CDR3. The chain's CDR3 is CATSRDNPAGSYNEQFF. Here the CDR3 DNA reads TGTGCCACCAGCAGAGATAATCCGGCGGGCTCCTACAATGAGCAGTTCTTC.

As regards this clonotype: Sequence at one end of the junction differs from germline and may be a read error. The rearrangement joins TRBV19 to TRBJ2-5; the match to TRBD1 covers 9 bases. Germline loops: CDR1 LNHDA, CDR2 SQIVND (reference sequence). This CDR3 is 16 amino acids long. The CDR3: CATSLQPGQGGQTQYF. The CDR3 DNA reads TGTGCCACTAGTCTTCAACCGGGACAGGGTGGGCAGACCCAGTACTTC.

This sequence joins TRBV5-1 and TRBJ2-3, with D tentatively TRBD1 (5 bases). CDR1 and CDR2 from the germline V gene are SGHRS and YFSETQ. This CDR3 has 13 amino acids. The V end lost 5 bases, the J end lost 6 bases, and 13 bases lay between the germline ends. CDR3 protein: CASRIGEADTQYF. As DNA, the CDR3 is TGCGCCAGCAGAATAGGGGAAGCGGATACGCAGTATTTT.

The J gene is TRBJ1-3, the V gene TRBV6-1; weak D call: TRBD1 (5 bases). This CDR3 spans 14 amino acids. Trimming left V 8 bases short and J 2 bases short, with 13 bases between. Germline V gene lookup returns CDR1 MNHNS and CDR2 SASEGT. DNA for the CDR3: TGTGCCAGCGGAATAGGGACTACTGGAAACACCATATATTTT. Its translation is CASGIGTTGNTIYF.

The chain links TRBV11-3 to TRBJ1-3; D is possibly TRBD1 (6 bases). This CDR3 is built from 14 residues. Germline CDR1 is SGHNT and CDR2 is YENEEA. V dropped 3 bases and J dropped 2 bases, with 8 bases sitting between them. The CDR3 region is CASSFTGTGNTIYF. CDR3 coding DNA: TGTGCCAGCAGCTTCACAGGGACTGGAAACACCATATATTTT.

This clonotype was seen a handful of times. This chain joins TRBV19 and TRBJ2-2; the D gene is possibly TRBD1 (6 bases). Between the trimmed V and J ends, which lost 5 bases and 2 bases, there was a span of 18 bases. The CDR3 sequence is 17 residues long. Germline V gene sequence: CDR1 LNHDA, CDR2 SQIVND (reference sequence). CDR3 sequence reads: CASSHSTGTLNTGELFF. In nucleotides, the CDR3 is TGTGCCAGTAGTCACAGTACCGGGACACTAAACACCGGGGAGCTGTTTTTT.

This clonotype was picked up one time. The V call is TRBV5-1, the J call TRBJ1-2; possibly TRBD1 for D (5 bases). CDR3 length: 14 residues. Looked up from germline, CDR1 is SGHRS and CDR2 is YFSETQ. Trimming pared 7 bases from V and 8 bases from J, leaving 21 bases between. CDR3 sequence (DNA): TGCGCCAGCTCAGGATGGGGGGGGGATGAAGGCTACACCTTC. This encodes CASSGWGGDEGYTF. The whole variable domain, remainder taken from reference TRBV5-1 and TRBJ1-2, is KAGVTQTPRYLIKTRGQQVTLSCSPISGHRSVSWYQQTPGQGLQFLFEYFSETQRNKGNFPGRFSGRQFSNSRSEMNVSTLELGDSALYLCASSGWGGDEGYTFGSGTRLTVV.

A single count supports this clonotype. This rearrangement joins TRBV29-1 to TRBJ1-2; 7 bases map to TRBD1. Germline trimming cut 3 bases from V and 11 bases from J; bases unmatched to any gene: 12. Germline lookup yields CDR1 SQVTM and CDR2 ANQGSEA. The CDR3 covers 13 residues. The CDR3 DNA reads TGCAGCGTTGAGAACCTGGGACAGACAATATACACCTTC. Translation gives CSVENLGQTIYTF.

V is TRBV10-2 and J is TRBJ1-1; 10 bases map to TRBD1. The germline CDR1 and CDR2 sequences are WSHSY and SAAADI. The CDR3 is 13 amino acids. V dropped 10 bases and J dropped 5; count of bases not matched to a gene: 7. CDR3 sequence (DNA): TGCGCCACCTGGGACAGGGGAACTACTGAAGCTTTCTTT. This translates into CATWDRGTTEAFF.

J is TRBJ1-2 and V is TRBV27; a possible D gene is TRBD1 (5 bases). This CDR3 is 17 amino acids long. Germline V gene sequence: CDR1 MNHEY, CDR2 SMNVEV (reference sequence). V dropped 3 bases and J dropped 0 bases, with 17 bases sitting between them. CDR3 sequence: CASSFNSVGTANYGYTF. CDR3 in DNA: TGTGCCAGCAGTTTTAATTCGGTAGGGACCGCTAACTATGGCTACACCTTC.

V usage is TRBV5-1 and J usage is TRBJ1-2; 9 nucleotides line up with TRBD1. Per the germline V gene, CDR1 is SGHRS and CDR2 is YFSETQ. The CDR3 has 16 amino acids. Trimming took 6 bases from V and 4 from J; bases not matched to a gene: 13. CDR3 sequence reads: CASTLGATGGTYGYTF. The CDR3 nucleotides read TGCGCCAGCACCCTTGGGGCGACAGGGGGAACCTATGGCTACACCTTC. Filled out from reference TRBV5-1 and TRBJ1-2, the complete variable domain reads KAGVTQTPRYLIKTRGQQVTLSCSPISGHRSVSWYQQTPGQGLQFLFEYFSETQRNKGNFPGRFSGRQFSNSRSEMNVSTLELGDSALYLCASTLGATGGTYGYTFGSGTRLTVV.

By proportion, this clonotype is medium-sized (0.01 to 0.1%). This rearrangement joins TRBV7-9 to TRBJ1-2, with TRBD1 identical over 9 bases. The CDR3 is 16 residues long. Trimming at V came to 5 bases and at J to 3 bases, leaving 10 bases not matched to a gene. CDR1 and CDR2 from the germline V gene are SEHNR and FQNEAQ (reference sequence). CDR3 sequence reads: CASSQTPGQGDYGYTF. CDR3 DNA sequence: TGTGCCAGCAGCCAGACGCCGGGACAGGGTGACTATGGCTACACCTTC.

The chain combines TRBV7-2 with TRBJ1-2, with unresolved D. This CDR3 contains 13 residues. CDR1 and CDR2 (germline): SGHTA, FQGNSA. Trimming took off 5 bases at V and 4 bases at J, with 11 bases between the two ends. The CDR3 sequence is CASSPLGGYGYTF. CDR3 DNA: TGTGCCAGCAGCCCCCTAGGTGGCTATGGCTACACCTTC.

This clonotype showed up just a few times. The genes are TRBV2 and TRBJ1-5; perhaps TRBD1 as D (5 bases). This CDR3 has 15 residues. V was cut by 3 bases and J by 7 bases, with 16 bases left in between. Germline V CDR1 and CDR2: SNHLY, FYNNEI. The DNA for the CDR3 is TGTGCCAGCAGTGATCGGGAGACAGTTGGCCAGCCCCAGCATTTT. Its protein is CASSDRETVGQPQHF. The complete variable domain, with remaining parts taken from reference TRBV2 and TRBJ1-5, reads EPEVTQTPSHQVTQMGQEVILRCVPISNHLYFYWYRQILGQKVEFLVSFYNNEISEKSEIFDDQFSVERPDGSNFTLKIRSTKLEDSAMYFCASSDRETVGQPQHFGDGTRLSIL.

This clonotype was counted a few times. The rearrangement joins TRBV6-1 to TRBJ1-1, with D tentatively TRBD1 (5 bases). V was cut by 6 bases and J by 1 base, with 15 bases left in between. The length of the CDR3 is 15 residues. CDR1 MNHNS and CDR2 SASEGT come from the germline V gene. The CDR3 bases are TGTGCCAGCAGCCGTCCCCAGGGCCCGAACACTGAAGCTTTCTTT. Its translation: CASSRPQGPNTEAFF.

V usage is TRBV2 and J usage is TRBJ2-1, with a weak D call TRBD1 (5 bases). CDR1 is SNHLY and CDR2 is FYNNEI in the germline V gene. V was pared by 3 bases and J by 7 bases, with 16 bases between. This CDR3 is built from 15 residues. CDR3 coding DNA: TGTGCCAGCAGTGACAGGGTTTTTGTGAGAAATGAGCAGTTCTTC. Protein sequence: CASSDRVFVRNEQFF.